A single sample is the source of the 24 T cell receptor beta chains below, sequenced in a study of CD8 T cells in ankylosing spondylitis. TCRdb recomputed calls from the 5' RACE reads with MiXCR, one row per CDR3 protein. The sample carries over 95,000 distinct CDR3 sequences, over 6.5% recorded once. Sample: blood, either unsorted or a sorted T cell fraction (not recorded which). Every receptor here comes from a male donor with ankylosing spondylitis or in good health (not recorded which).

This clonotype was seen repeatedly, ten times or more. The chain has TRBV7-2 and TRBJ2-3; D remains ambiguous. Per the germline V gene, CDR1 is SGHTA and CDR2 is FQGNSA. The CDR3 has 14 amino acids. V was cut by 2 bases and J by 1 base, with 7 bases left in between. CDR3 sequence: CASSLSAGTDTQYF. The CDR3 DNA reads as TGTGCCAGCAGCTTATCGGCGGGCACAGATACGCAGTATTTT. Complete variable domain (other parts from reference TRBV7-2 and TRBJ2-3): GAGVSQSPSNKVTEKGKDVELRCDPISGHTALYWYRQSLGQGLEFLIYFQGNSAPDKSGLPSDRFSAERTGGSVSTLTIQRTQQEDSAVYLCASSLSAGTDTQYFGPGTRLTVL.

This clonotype was observed at least ten times. The V call is TRBV29-1, the J call TRBJ2-2; maybe TRBD1 (5 bases). The germline V gene has CDR1 SQVTM and CDR2 ANQGSEA. V was pared by 4 bases and J by 4 bases, with 13 bases between. The CDR3 length is 14 residues. In DNA form, the CDR3 reads TGCAGCGTTGCAGGGCCCCCGGGCACCGGGGAGCTGTTTTTT. This translates into CSVAGPPGTGELFF.

Many counts were recorded for this clonotype. The V gene is TRBV29-1, the J gene TRBJ1-1, with 8 bases fitting TRBD1. V lost 6 bases and J lost 9; bases outside the gene matches: 9. This CDR3 comprises 12 residues. Germline V lookup: CDR1 SQVTM, CDR2 ANQGSEA. The DNA of the CDR3 is TGCAGCGTGGCACTCGGACAGGGTAAAGCTTTCTTT. This codes for CSVALGQGKAFF.

This clonotype was seen at least ten times. The chain joins TRBV9 to TRBJ2-7; TRBD2 might be the D (5 bases). Germline values: CDR1 SGDLS, CDR2 YYNGEE. The CDR3 has 17 amino acids. V dropped 0 bases and J dropped 2 bases, with 18 bases sitting between them. This CDR3 reads CASSVGHGSGFPYEQYF. In DNA form, the CDR3 reads TGTGCCAGCAGCGTAGGGCATGGGTCGGGGTTCCCCTACGAGCAGTACTTC.

This clonotype showed up many times. The chain is built from TRBV6-1 and TRBJ2-3; the match to TRBD2 covers 8 bases. The CDR3 is 15 residues long. CDR1 and CDR2 from the germline V gene are MNHNS and SASEGT. V trimming: 3 bases; J trimming: 2 bases; junction bases outside the gene matches: 4. The CDR3 protein is CASSESGGATDTQYF. The CDR3 DNA reads as TGTGCCAGCAGTGAGTCGGGAGGGGCCACAGATACGCAGTATTTT.

This clonotype showed up many times. V usage is TRBV29-1 and J usage is TRBJ1-5; 8 nucleotides match TRBD1. Germline values: CDR1 SQVTM, CDR2 ANQGSEA. This CDR3 has 14 residues. V was clipped by 5 bases and J by 7 bases; unmatched bases: 10. CDR3 sequence reads: CSVTAGGARQPQHF. DNA for the CDR3: TGCAGCGTTACCGCAGGGGGCGCGCGGCAGCCCCAGCATTTT.

A few counts support this clonotype. J is TRBJ2-2 and V is TRBV6-2 or TRBV6-3; 12 bases match TRBD2. The CDR3 is made up of 16 amino acids. V trimming: 11 bases; J trimming: 7 bases; junction bases outside the gene matches: 14. Germline assignment: CDR1 MNHEY and CDR2 SVGEGT. The CDR3 DNA is TGTGCCGGGCGACTAGCGGGGGACCAGGATCACGGGGAGCTGTTTTTT. Protein: CAGRLAGDQDHGELFF.

This clonotype was counted many times. The V gene is TRBV6-2 or TRBV6-3, the J gene TRBJ2-5; tentative D call: TRBD2 (6 bases). Trimming cost V 2 bases and J 6 bases, with 10 bases left between them. This CDR3 spans 13 amino acids. CDR1 and CDR2 (germline): MNHEY, SVGEGT. CDR3 bases: TGTGCCAGCAGTTACGGTAGCGGACAGACCCAGTACTTC. Its protein is CASSYGSGQTQYF.

The chain is built from TRBV12-5 and TRBJ1-2; D gene ambiguous. Trimming took off 5 bases at V and 3 bases at J, with 10 bases between the two ends. Germline CDR1 and CDR2: LGHNT and FRNRAP. CDR3 length: 13 residues. DNA of the CDR3: TGTGCTAGTGGTATAGGACGGGACTATGGCTACACCTTC. It codes for CASGIGRDYGYTF.

This clonotype showed up many times. J is TRBJ2-2 and V is TRBV7-2; maybe TRBD2 (6 bases). CDR1 SGHTA and CDR2 FQGNSA come from the germline V gene. V lost 5 bases, J lost 8 bases, and 18 bases lay in between. The CDR3 spans 15 residues. The chain's CDR3 is CASSLRLGTRGELFF. The DNA for the CDR3 is TGTGCCAGCAGCCTAAGACTAGGCACCCGAGGGGAGCTGTTTTTT.

This clonotype was seen a few times. This chain connects TRBV21-1 to TRBJ2-7; TRBD1 is the table's D call and was not checked against the DNA. TRBV21-1 is listed as a pseudogene. This CDR3 has 14 residues. CDR3 nucleotides: TGTGCCAGCAGCCTACAGGGGAAACACTACGAGCAGTACTTC. It translates to CASSLQGKHYEQYF.

The chain recombines TRBV11-2 with TRBJ2-3; D gene ambiguous. Trimming took off 5 bases at V and 6 bases at J, with 9 bases between the two ends. Germline CDR1 reads SGHAT; CDR2 reads FQNNGV. The CDR3 has 12 amino acids. The CDR3 spells CASSALADTQYF. In DNA, the CDR3 is TGTGCCAGCAGCGCCTTGGCGGATACGCAGTATTTT.

This clonotype was observed at least ten times. The chain joins TRBV9 to TRBJ2-2; TRBD1 agrees at 8 bases. Germline loops: CDR1 SGDLS, CDR2 YYNGEE. CDR3 size: 15 residues. J gave up 3 bases and V 2 bases, and 3 bases lay outside the gene matches. This chain's CDR3 is CASSVYRGDTGELFF. Here the CDR3 DNA reads TGTGCCAGCAGCGTCTACAGGGGGGACACCGGGGAGCTGTTTTTT. Full variable domain (outside the CDR3, taken from reference TRBV9 and TRBJ2-2): DSGVTQTPKHLITATGQRVTLRCSPRSGDLSVYWYQQSLDQGLQFLIQYYNGEERAKGNILERFSAQQFPDLHSELNLSSLELGDSALYFCASSVYRGDTGELFFGEGSRLTVL.

This clonotype has at least ten counts. The chain carries TRBV5-1 and TRBJ1-2; D is ambiguous. Looked up from germline, CDR1 is SGHRS and CDR2 is YFSETQ. V lost 0 bases to trimming and J lost 3 bases, with 6 bases between them. The CDR3 totals 13 residues. CDR3 sequence: CASSLVSDYGYTF. CDR3 DNA: TGCGCCAGCAGCTTGGTTTCAGACTATGGCTACACCTTC.

This clonotype was found many times. J is TRBJ1-2 and V is TRBV7-9; no firm D call. Per germline, CDR1 SEHNR and CDR2 FQNEAQ (reference sequence). The CDR3 contains 12 residues. The V end lost 5 bases, the J end lost 4 bases, and 8 bases lay between the germline ends. The CDR3 sequence: CASSPGGYGYTF. Here the CDR3 DNA reads TGTGCCAGCAGCCCCGGAGGCTATGGCTACACCTTC.

This clonotype was seen repeatedly, ten times or more. The chain couples TRBV4-3 to TRBJ2-3; 9 bases agree with TRBD2. V lost 8 bases to trimming and J lost 1 base; unmatched junction nucleotides: 13. The CDR3 is 17 amino acids. Germline values: CDR1 LGHNA, CDR2 YSLEER. CDR3 nucleotide sequence: TGCGCCAGCGGCCTGGCGGGAGGGCCAAGAGGCACAGATACGCAGTATTTT. Translation: CASGLAGGPRGTDTQYF.

Note on this clonotype: Just one base apart from a much larger clone, this may be a read error. V is TRBV12-3 or TRBV12-4 and J is TRBJ1-5; D is unclear. CDR3 length: 12 amino acids. Trimming removed 6 bases at V and 9 bases at J, with 12 bases between. The CDR3 sequence: CASSPTVGPQHF. The CDR3 DNA sequence: TGTGCCAGCAGCCCCACCGTAGGGCCCCAGCATTTT.

This clonotype has a count of ten or more. The gene calls are TRBV20-1 and TRBJ2-1; either TRBD1 or TRBD2 may fit D (5 bases each). Per germline, CDR1 DFQATT and CDR2 SNEGSKA (reference sequence). Trimming cost V 6 bases and J 8 bases, with 20 bases left between them. This CDR3 has 14 residues. The CDR3 sequence is CSAPGTLNFDEQFF. The CDR3 DNA reads TGCAGTGCGCCCGGGACCCTGAATTTCGATGAGCAGTTCTTC.

In its sample, this clonotype was seen many times. The chain employs TRBV9 and TRBJ2-1; 7 bases line up with TRBD1. The junction had 8 bases not matched to a gene; V was cut back by 4 bases and J by 4 bases. Germline loops: CDR1 SGDLS, CDR2 YYNGEE. The CDR3 is 15 amino acids. The DNA of the CDR3 is TGTGCCAGCAGCCGTTTTACAGGGGCTTACAATGAGCAGTTCTTC. Its protein product is CASSRFTGAYNEQFF.

This clonotype was detected ten times or more. V and J are TRBV20-1 and TRBJ1-2; D may be TRBD1 (5 bases). CDR3 length equals 13 residues. CDR1 is DFQATT, CDR2 SNEGSKA, per germline (reference sequence). The CDR3 bases are TGCACCTTTGGACATCCGGATAACTATGGCTACACCTTC. This sequence encodes CTFGHPDNYGYTF.

This clonotype was picked up many times. The chain couples TRBV20-1 to TRBJ2-3, with 9 bases that match TRBD2. Germline V lookup: CDR1 DFQATT, CDR2 SNEGSKA (reference sequence). With 6 bases clipped from V and 3 bases from J, the junction kept 22 bases outside the gene matches. The CDR3 sequence is 19 residues long. The CDR3 sequence: CSAEPTRGVAGVGTDTQYF. CDR3 DNA: TGCAGTGCGGAGCCGACAAGGGGCGTAGCGGGAGTTGGGACAGATACGCAGTATTTT.

To note about this clonotype: Mismatch with germline at one junction end may stem from a read error. The chain carries TRBV3-1 and TRBJ2-1; D is ambiguous. Per the germline V gene, CDR1 is LGHDT and CDR2 is YNNKEL (reference sequence). The CDR3 length is 15 residues. The CDR3 is CASSQDITLGRVVWF. Here the CDR3 DNA reads TGTGCCAGCAGCCAAGATATCACCCTGGGCAGAGTAGTTTGGTTC.

This clonotype was seen at least ten times. The chain carries TRBV29-1 and TRBJ1-2; D remains unclear. This CDR3 has 12 residues. Germline V lookup: CDR1 SQVTM, CDR2 ANQGSEA. Trimming shortened V by 4 bases and J by 5 bases, and 11 bases separated the two germline ends. The CDR3 is CSVASLGYGYTF. Written as DNA, the CDR3 is TGCAGCGTTGCTTCATTAGGGTATGGCTACACCTTC.

V gene TRBV4-3 combines with J gene TRBJ2-7, with 8 bases aligning to TRBD1. Germline-derived CDR1 and CDR2 are LGHNA and YSLEER. The CDR3 is 16 residues long. J gave up 3 bases and V 0 bases, and 7 bases lay outside the gene matches. The CDR3 is CASSQESQGAYYEQYF. The CDR3 bases are TGCGCCAGCAGCCAAGAGTCCCAGGGGGCGTACTACGAGCAGTACTTC.